A selection of T cell receptor beta chains follows, all from one sample in a study of T cell responses to AZD1222 COVID-19 vaccine. Some clones are missing from TCRdb's copy, which holds only in-frame ones; the method was immunoSEQ multiplex PCR. The sample lists roughly 100,000 clones, about 88% occurring once. The sample in question was peripheral blood, obtained on day 0 of AZD1222 vaccination. The receptors originated from an adult in good health. The CDR3 runs from the conserved cysteine through the conserved F or W. Each record gives: CDR3 length, J gene, clone size, V gene, CDR3 protein. The size entry is marked missing in some rows and otherwise reads once, few, many or a size class.

>15|TRBJ1-2|-|TRBV19
CASSISRRANYGYTF
>15|TRBJ1-2|-|TRBV7-9
CASSSGHSFDYGYTF
>15|TRBJ2-7|few|TRBV5-4
CASSFGGEGADEQYF
>14|TRBJ1-5|few|TRBV6-2/TRBV6-3
CASSGNRVHQPQHF
>16|TRBJ1-1|-|TRBV5-4
CASSLKTGTMNTEAFF
>18|TRBJ1-6|-|TRBV27
CASSLSTGTRTYNSPLHF
>9|TRBJ1-1|-|TRBV21-1
CASFPEAFF
>13|TRBJ2-5|-|TRBV5-1
CASSWTGGETQYF
>14|TRBJ2-7|few|TRBV10-3
CAIRATGTSYEQYF
>12|TRBJ1-2|-|TRBV11-3
CASSLYGSGYTF
>14|TRBJ1-1|-|TRBV2
CASSPAPGNTEAFF
>13|TRBJ1-3|-|TRBV7-9
CASSWTDVHTIYF
>14|TRBJ1-4|-|TRBV19
CASNDRRTNEKLFF
>15|TRBJ1-6|few|TRBV7-2
CASSTPGTYNSPLHF
>16|TRBJ2-5|-|TRBV3-1/TRBV3-2
CASSRRVGQRSETQYF
>15|TRBJ2-7|-|TRBV7-8
CASSRAGANSYEQYF
>16|TRBJ2-7|-|TRBV27
CASSPEGLRPFYEQYF
>16|TRBJ1-5|-|TRBV12-5
CASGLVQQSLNQPQHF
>15|TRBJ2-5|-|TRBV2
CASVRDQRGGETQYF
>15|TRBJ1-4|-|TRBV7-9
CASSPGQSSNEKLFF
>17|TRBJ2-3|-|TRBV4-3
CASSQDGNGGAIDTQYF
>14|TRBJ1-1|-|TRBV6-1
CASSEGTTNTEAFF
>13|TRBJ1-2|-|TRBV7-2
CASSWPFSGSYTF
>13|TRBJ1-2|-|TRBV12-3/TRBV12-4
CASSTQGYYGYTF
>14|TRBJ1-6|-|TRBV28
CASSPPRGNSPLHF
>16|TRBJ1-5|-|TRBV19
CASSIDLQPINQPQHF
>15|TRBJ1-4|-|TRBV7-9
CASSPRGATNEKLFF
>15|TRBJ1-2|-|TRBV5-1
CASSLDGGRASGYTF
>16|TRBJ2-2|few|TRBV19
CASSQNRGFLTGELFF
>13|TRBJ1-3|once|TRBV18
CASSGQGENTIYF
>12|TRBJ2-3|-|TRBV10-2
CASRPSTDTQYF
>15|TRBJ2-1|-|TRBV7-2
CASSALAGGYNEQFF
>13|TRBJ1-3|-|TRBV12-5
CASGGHSGNTIYF
>18|TRBJ2-6|medium-sized|TRBV19
CASSLLTGATSGANVLTF
>14|TRBJ1-2|-|TRBV27
CASSLSPQAYGYTF
>14|TRBJ1-1|-|TRBV19
CASRVTGPNTEAFF
>13|TRBJ2-7|-|TRBV6-5
CASGVGSSYEQYF
>17|TRBJ2-3|-|TRBV7-3
CASSGNRSRSSTDTQYF
>13|TRBJ1-1|-|TRBV6-5
CASSLSRLTEAFF
>17|TRBJ1-4|-|TRBV6-6
CASSPAGQGGSNEKLFF
>16|TRBJ1-1|once|TRBV7-2
CASSSRQDTSPWGAFF
>15|TRBJ2-2|few|TRBV10-3
CAIGGTSGVAGELFF